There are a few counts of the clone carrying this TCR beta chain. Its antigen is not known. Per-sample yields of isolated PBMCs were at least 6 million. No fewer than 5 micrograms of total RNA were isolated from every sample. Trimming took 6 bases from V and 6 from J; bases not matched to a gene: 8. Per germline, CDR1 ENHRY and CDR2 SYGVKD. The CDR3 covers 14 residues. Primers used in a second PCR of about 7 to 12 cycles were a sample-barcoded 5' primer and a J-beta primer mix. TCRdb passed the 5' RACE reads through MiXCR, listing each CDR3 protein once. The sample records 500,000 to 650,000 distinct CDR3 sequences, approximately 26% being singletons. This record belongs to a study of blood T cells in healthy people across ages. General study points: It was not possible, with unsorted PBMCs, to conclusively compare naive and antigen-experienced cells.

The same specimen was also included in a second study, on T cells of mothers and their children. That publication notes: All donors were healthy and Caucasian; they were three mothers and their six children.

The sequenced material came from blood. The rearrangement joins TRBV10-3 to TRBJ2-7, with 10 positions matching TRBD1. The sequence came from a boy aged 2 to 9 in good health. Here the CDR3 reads CAIRHRDRGSEQYF. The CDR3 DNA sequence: TGTGCCATCAGACACCGGGACAGGGGTTCCGAGCAGTACTTC.